Detailed here is one T cell receptor beta chain. Its antigen is currently unknown. These data originate in a study of OX40 agonist ivuxolimab in advanced cancers. Overall study context: All patients had ivuxolimab intravenously every 2 weeks at 0.01 to 10 mg/kg.

This CDR3 is 19 amino acids long. Germline CDR1 is MGHRA and CDR2 is YSYEKL. V shed 4 bases, J shed 6 bases, and the junction held 14 bases outside the gene matches. Sequencing used immunoSEQ multiplex PCR; TCRdb keeps in-frame clones, though not all of them. The sample has around 77,000 clones; 80% to 90% are singletons. General study points: Average numbers of expanded clones were greater in CD8+ T cells than in CD4+. Some patients who did not respond also had low normalized T-cell clonal expansion.

The sequenced sample was CD4+ or CD8+ T cells sorted from blood, obtained in a trial of the OX40 agonist ivuxolimab. This chain links TRBV4-1 with TRBJ2-1; 14 bases agree with TRBD2. This TCR derives from an adult with an advanced solid tumor such as melanoma, head and neck, liver or kidney cancer. Written as DNA, the CDR3 is TGCGCCAGCAGCCTATGGACTAGCGGGGGGCGAGTGTCCGCCAATGAGCAGTTCTTC. It translates to CASSLWTSGGRVSANEQFF.